These 7 T cell receptor beta chains share one sample of origin, sequenced in a study of follicular helper T cells after annual influenza vaccination. TCRdb keeps only in-frame clones here, not all; method: immunoSEQ multiplex PCR. The table includes around 9,300 clones, 65% to 85% detected once. Described time point: 2013-2014 season, 7 days after vaccination. The sequences come from CXCR5+ CD38- circulating T follicular helper cells from blood, collected 7 days after influenza vaccination. Sample subset: circulating Tfh, non-naive CD4+CXCR5+PD-1+ (ICOS+CD38+ or ICOS-CD38-). The receptors were sampled from an adult who received the influenza vaccine.

The chain recombines TRBV10-3 with TRBJ2-5; a weak D match, TRBD1 (6 bases). V dropped 7 bases and J dropped 5 bases, with 17 bases sitting between them. The CDR3 consists of 14 residues. Germline CDR1 ENHRY, CDR2 SYGVKD. The CDR3 region has the DNA TGTGCCATCAACAACGGGGCAGGGGAGGAGACCCAGTACTTC. Its translation is CAINNGAGEETQYF.

The V call is TRBV7-8, the J call TRBJ2-7; 13 nucleotides agree with TRBD2. Trimming took 6 bases from V and 4 from J; bases not matched to a gene: 9. CDR1 SGHVS and CDR2 FQNEAQ come from the germline V gene. The length of the CDR3 is 16 residues. This CDR3 reads CASSFGTSGDPYEQYF. As DNA, the CDR3 is TGTGCCAGCAGTTTCGGGACTAGCGGGGACCCTTACGAGCAGTACTTC.

The chain has TRBV18 and TRBJ1-4, with 7 bases identical to TRBD1. The CDR3 consists of 15 residues. V gave up 4 bases and J gave up 6 bases; unmatched junction bases: 8. The germline CDR1 and CDR2 sequences are KGHSH and LQKENI. The CDR3 loop reads CASSQNRGADEKLFF. The CDR3 DNA sequence: TGTGCCAGCTCACAAAACAGGGGAGCCGATGAAAAACTGTTTTTT.

The chain is built from TRBV18 and TRBJ2-3; no clear D. This CDR3 is 13 amino acids long. V lost 6 bases and J lost 1, with 8 bases in between. From germline, CDR1 is KGHSH and CDR2 LQKENI. Written as DNA, the CDR3 is TGTGCCAGCTCCCGCTACGGCACAGATACGCAGTATTTT. Its protein product is CASSRYGTDTQYF.

In its sample, this clone was seen a few times. The chain uses TRBV6-6 and TRBJ1-2; the D gene is possibly TRBD1 (6 bases). Germline values: CDR1 MNHNY, CDR2 SVGAGI (reference sequence). Trimming stripped 7 bases from V and 6 bases from J, with 18 bases between. The CDR3 consists of 14 residues. The chain's CDR3 is CASTIEGGNHGYTF. DNA for the CDR3: TGTGCCAGCACCATAGAGGGGGGGAACCATGGCTACACCTTC.

The gene calls are TRBV10-3 and TRBJ2-3; a weak D match, TRBD2 (5 bases). The CDR3 spans 12 residues. Per germline, CDR1 ENHRY and CDR2 SYGVKD. The CDR3 loop reads CSSGSSTDTQYF. The CDR3 DNA reads TGTTCTTCGGGATCTAGCACAGATACGCAGTATTTT.

J is TRBJ2-7 and V is TRBV5-1, with D possibly being TRBD1 or TRBD2 (5 bases each). Germline V CDR1 and CDR2: SGHRS, YFSETQ. Trimming pared 5 bases from V and 5 bases from J, leaving 14 bases between. The CDR3 is 13 residues long. CDR3 residues: CASRTALGDEQYF. CDR3 coding DNA: TGCGCCAGCAGGACCGCGCTGGGGGACGAGCAGTACTTC.